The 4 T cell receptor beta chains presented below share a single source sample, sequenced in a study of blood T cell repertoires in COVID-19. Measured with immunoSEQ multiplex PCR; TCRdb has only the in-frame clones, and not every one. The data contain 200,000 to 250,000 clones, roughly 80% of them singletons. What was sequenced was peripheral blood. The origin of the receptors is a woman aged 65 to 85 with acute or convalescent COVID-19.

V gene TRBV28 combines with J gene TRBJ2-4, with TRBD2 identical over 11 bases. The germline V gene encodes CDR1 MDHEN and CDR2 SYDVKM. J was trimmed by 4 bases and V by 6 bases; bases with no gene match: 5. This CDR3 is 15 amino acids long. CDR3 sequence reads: CASRAGTSGKNIQYF. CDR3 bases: TGTGCCAGCAGAGCAGGGACTAGCGGAAAAAACATTCAGTACTTC.

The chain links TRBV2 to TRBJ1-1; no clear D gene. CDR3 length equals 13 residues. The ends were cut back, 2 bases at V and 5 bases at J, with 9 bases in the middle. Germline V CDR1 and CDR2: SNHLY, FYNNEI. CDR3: CASSELRGTEAFF. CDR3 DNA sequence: TGTGCCAGCAGTGAACTGCGGGGAACTGAAGCTTTCTTT.

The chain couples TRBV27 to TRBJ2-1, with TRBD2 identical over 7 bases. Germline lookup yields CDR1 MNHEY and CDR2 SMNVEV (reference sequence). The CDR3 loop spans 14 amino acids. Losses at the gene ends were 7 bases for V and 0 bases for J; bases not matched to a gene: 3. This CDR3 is CASTQRDSYNEQFF. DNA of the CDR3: TGTGCCAGCACGCAGCGGGACTCCTACAATGAGCAGTTCTTC.

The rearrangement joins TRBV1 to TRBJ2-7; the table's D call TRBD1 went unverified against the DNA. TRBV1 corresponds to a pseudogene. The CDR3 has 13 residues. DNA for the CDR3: TGCACCAGCAGCCAAGTCCAGGGTGACGAGCAGTACTTC. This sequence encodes CTSSQVQGDEQYF.